What follows are 3 T cell receptor beta chains derived from one specimen sequenced in a study of OX40 agonist ivuxolimab in advanced cancers. Clones were read by immunoSEQ multiplex PCR, and TCRdb kept only the in-frame ones, dropping some. The sample shows 90,000 to 130,000 clones, roughly nine tenths of them seen only once. The sequenced sample was CD4+ or CD8+ T cells sorted from blood, obtained in a trial of the OX40 agonist ivuxolimab. These receptors came from an adult with an advanced solid tumor such as melanoma, head and neck, liver or kidney cancer.

The chain recombines TRBV4-1 with TRBJ1-5; weak D call: TRBD1 (5 bases). The CDR3 runs to 16 residues. Between the trimmed V and J ends, which lost 1 base and 2 bases, there was a span of 12 bases. CDR1 is MGHRA and CDR2 is YSYEKL in the germline V gene. This chain's CDR3 is CASSQGGGFGNQPQHF. CDR3 in DNA: TGCGCCAGCAGCCAAGGGGGGGGATTCGGCAATCAGCCCCAGCATTTT.

The rearrangement links TRBV4-3 to TRBJ2-2; D gene unclear. Looked up from germline, CDR1 is LGHNA and CDR2 is YSLEER. Trimming left V 3 bases short and J 3 bases short, with 14 bases between. The CDR3 has 16 residues. The DNA of the CDR3 is TGCGCCAGCAGCCAGGGTGACGGACGGTACACCGGGGAGCTGTTTTTT. Its translation: CASSQGDGRYTGELFF.

This clone was seen once. V is TRBV29-1 and J is TRBJ1-2, with 10 bases aligning to TRBD1. This CDR3 contains 13 residues. Germline CDR1 is SQVTM and CDR2 is ANQGSEA. V dropped 7 bases and J dropped 4; count of bases not matched to a gene: 6. Here the CDR3 reads CSAAGQGPYGYTF. The DNA for the CDR3 is TGCAGCGCCGCGGGACAGGGGCCCTATGGCTACACCTTC.